A single sample gave rise to the 18 T cell receptor beta chains below, sequenced in a study of blood T cell repertoires in COVID-19. Clones were read by immunoSEQ multiplex PCR, and TCRdb kept only the in-frame ones, dropping some. The repertoire holds 300,000 to 400,000 clones, about 90% seen once, with under 3.5% in the top ten. Source material: peripheral blood. These TCRs come from a woman between 18 and 29 years old who had recovered from COVID-19.

V gene TRBV5-1 combines with J gene TRBJ2-2; the match to TRBD1 covers 9 bases. The ends lost 3 bases at V and 4 bases at J; junction bases unmatched: 7. The CDR3 is 16 residues long. CDR1 is SGHRS, CDR2 YFSETQ, per germline. The CDR3, as DNA: TGCGCCAGCAGCTGGGACAGGGAGGGATTCACCGGGGAGCTGTTTTTT. Its translation: CASSWDREGFTGELFF.

The chain has TRBV5-1 and TRBJ2-1; TRBD2 aligns across 7 bases. V was clipped by 4 bases and J by 5 bases; unmatched bases: 12. The CDR3 is 16 residues long. The germline gives CDR1 SGHRS, CDR2 YFSETQ. The CDR3 loop reads CASSRESGNPDNEQFF. CDR3 nucleotides: TGCGCCAGCAGCCGGGAGAGCGGGAACCCCGACAATGAGCAGTTCTTC.

V gene TRBV2 combines with J gene TRBJ2-2, with unresolved D. The germline CDR1 and CDR2 sequences are SNHLY and FYNNEI. This CDR3 contains 14 residues. Trimming took off 4 bases at V and 1 base at J, with 7 bases between the two ends. CDR3 sequence (DNA): TGTGCCAGCAGTGGCAACGGGAACACCGGGGAGCTGTTTTTT. Protein: CASSGNGNTGELFF.

This chain joins TRBV7-2 and TRBJ2-1; TRBD2 matches at 15 bases. From germline, CDR1 is SGHTA and CDR2 FQGNSA. V gave up 10 bases and J gave up 10 bases; unmatched junction bases: 11. The CDR3 totals 15 residues. CDR3 coding DNA: TGTGCCACCTCACCGGGACTAGCGGGAGGATTCGAGCAGTTCTTC. This gives the protein CATSPGLAGGFEQFF.

This clone is a singleton in its sample. This chain connects TRBV5-4 to TRBJ2-1, with 10 bases aligning to TRBD2. CDR3 size: 14 residues. V gave up 2 bases and J gave up 5 bases; unmatched junction bases: 1. Germline loops: CDR1 SGHNT, CDR2 YYREEE (reference sequence). For the CDR3, the DNA is TGTGCCAGCAGCTTACTAGCGGGGAACAATGAGCAGTTCTTC. Translated, it gives CASSLLAGNNEQFF.

V usage is TRBV21-1 and J usage is TRBJ2-1; whether TRBD1, the table's D call, matches the DNA was not checked. TRBV21-1 represents a pseudogene. This CDR3 region has 15 residues. CDR3 loop: CASSKAGWVKGEQFF. The CDR3, as DNA: TGTGCCAGCAGCAAAGCGGGATGGGTCAAGGGGGAGCAGTTCTTC.

The V and J genes are TRBV7-2 and TRBJ2-2, with D maybe TRBD2 (6 bases). This CDR3 comprises 16 residues. Trimming cost V 4 bases and J 6 bases, with 18 bases left between them. The germline V gene encodes CDR1 SGHTA and CDR2 FQGNSA. The CDR3: CASSSAGGNGPGELFF. The CDR3 DNA reads TGTGCCAGCAGCTCGGCGGGCGGGAACGGCCCCGGGGAGCTGTTTTTT. Together with reference TRBV7-2 and TRBJ2-2, the CDR3 gives the full variable domain: GAGVSQSPSNKVTEKGKDVELRCDPISGHTALYWYRQSLGQGLEFLIYFQGNSAPDKSGLPSDRFSAERTGGSVSTLTIQRTQQEDSAVYLCASSSAGGNGPGELFFGEGSRLTVL.

The rearrangement joins TRBV3-1 (or the pseudogene TRBV3-2) to TRBJ2-1; D is perhaps TRBD2 (5 bases). Trimming stripped 0 bases from V and 4 bases from J, with 13 bases between. The CDR3 totals 16 residues. Germline V gene sequence: CDR1 LGHDT, CDR2 YNNKEL (reference sequence). This CDR3 is CASSQEVSDLYNEQFF. DNA of the CDR3: TGTGCCAGCAGCCAAGAAGTTAGCGACCTTTACAATGAGCAGTTCTTC.

The J gene is TRBJ2-1, the V gene TRBV5-4; D not resolved. CDR3 length equals 13 residues. V gave up 4 bases and J gave up 3 bases, with 8 bases separating them. The germline gives CDR1 SGHNT, CDR2 YYREEE (reference sequence). CDR3 sequence reads: CASSERSYNEQFF. DNA of the CDR3: TGTGCCAGCAGCGAGAGGAGCTACAATGAGCAGTTCTTC.

V and J are TRBV10-3 and TRBJ2-1; 10 bases map to TRBD2. Germline V gene lookup returns CDR1 ENHRY and CDR2 SYGVKD. After removal of 10 bases from V and 8 bases from J, the junction contained 8 bases not matched to a gene. This CDR3 spans 13 amino acids. CDR3 residues: CATASGSIYEQFF. The CDR3 nucleotides are TGTGCCACCGCTAGCGGGAGTATATATGAGCAGTTCTTC.

The chain couples TRBV27 to TRBJ2-3, with 15 bases lining up with TRBD2. V shed 5 bases and J 1 base; nucleotides not matched to a gene: 7. Germline values: CDR1 MNHEY, CDR2 SMNVEV (reference sequence). This CDR3 has 18 amino acids. The CDR3: CASSAGLAGGTGTDTQYF. CDR3 nucleotides: TGTGCCAGCAGTGCGGGACTAGCGGGAGGTACTGGCACAGATACGCAGTATTTT.

The chain is built from TRBV6-1 and TRBJ2-7, with a tentative D call TRBD2 (5 bases). This CDR3 comprises 11 residues. CDR1 and CDR2 (germline): MNHNS, SASEGT. V lost 4 bases and J lost 4, with 5 bases in between. The CDR3 is CASSGGYEQYV. CDR3 DNA: TGTGCCAGCAGTGGAGGGTACGAGCAGTACGTC.

The V call is TRBV29-1, the J call TRBJ2-5; 9 nucleotides line up with TRBD1. Germline V gene lookup returns CDR1 SQVTM and CDR2 ANQGSEA. The V gene end was trimmed by 4 bases and the J gene end by 5 bases; junction bases not matched to a gene: 8. This CDR3 has 14 residues. In nucleotides, the CDR3 is TGCAGCGTTGGGGGACAGGGCTTTGTGGAGACCCAGTACTTC. It translates to CSVGGQGFVETQYF. The whole variable domain, remainder taken from reference TRBV29-1 and TRBJ2-5, is SAVISQKPSRDICQRGTSLTIQCQVDSQVTMMFWYRQQPGQSLTLIATANQGSEATYESGFVIDKFPISRPNLTFSTLTVSNMSPEDSSIYLCSVGGQGFVETQYFGPGTRLLVL.

The chain joins TRBV3-1 (or the pseudogene TRBV3-2) to TRBJ1-1; the D is unclear. CDR1 is LGHDT, CDR2 YNNKEL, per germline (reference sequence). V lost 0 bases and J 1 base, leaving 9 bases between the germline ends. CDR3 length: 15 amino acids. For the CDR3, the DNA is TGTGCCAGCAGCCAAGATCGGGGAACGAACACTGAAGCTTTCTTT. Translated, it gives CASSQDRGTNTEAFF.

This chain connects TRBV21-1 to TRBJ2-7; the table calls TRBD1, which could not be checked here. TRBV21-1 is marked as a pseudogene. This CDR3 region has 15 residues. The CDR3 reads CASSKVCQGSYEQYV. For the CDR3, the DNA is TGTGCCAGCAGCAAAGTCTGTCAGGGATCCTACGAGCAGTACGTC.

This sequence joins TRBV19 and TRBJ2-3, with 7 positions matching TRBD2. The CDR3 sequence is 14 residues long. With 6 bases clipped from V and 0 bases from J, the junction kept 3 bases outside the gene matches. Germline CDR1 and CDR2: LNHDA and SQIVND (reference sequence). CDR3 in amino acids: CASRRELSTDTQYF. In DNA, the CDR3 is TGTGCCAGTAGGCGGGAGCTCAGCACAGATACGCAGTATTTT.

The V gene is TRBV7-9, the J gene TRBJ1-1; TRBD1 is a possible D gene (5 bases). The CDR3 has 15 residues. Germline V CDR1 and CDR2: SEHNR, FQNEAQ (reference sequence). V gave up 3 bases and J gave up 4 bases, with 15 bases separating them. CDR3 in amino acids: CASSFSGATGTEAFF. In DNA form, the CDR3 reads TGTGCCAGCAGCTTCTCTGGGGCCACGGGCACTGAAGCTTTCTTT.

The J gene is TRBJ1-2, the V gene TRBV9, with D possibly TRBD1 on 6 matching bases. Germline assignment: CDR1 SGDLS and CDR2 YYNGEE. Deletions cut 6 bases from V and 3 bases from J, with 9 bases between. The CDR3 is made up of 12 amino acids. The CDR3 protein is CASTGVDYGYTF. The CDR3 DNA reads TGTGCCAGCACAGGGGTTGACTATGGCTACACCTTC.